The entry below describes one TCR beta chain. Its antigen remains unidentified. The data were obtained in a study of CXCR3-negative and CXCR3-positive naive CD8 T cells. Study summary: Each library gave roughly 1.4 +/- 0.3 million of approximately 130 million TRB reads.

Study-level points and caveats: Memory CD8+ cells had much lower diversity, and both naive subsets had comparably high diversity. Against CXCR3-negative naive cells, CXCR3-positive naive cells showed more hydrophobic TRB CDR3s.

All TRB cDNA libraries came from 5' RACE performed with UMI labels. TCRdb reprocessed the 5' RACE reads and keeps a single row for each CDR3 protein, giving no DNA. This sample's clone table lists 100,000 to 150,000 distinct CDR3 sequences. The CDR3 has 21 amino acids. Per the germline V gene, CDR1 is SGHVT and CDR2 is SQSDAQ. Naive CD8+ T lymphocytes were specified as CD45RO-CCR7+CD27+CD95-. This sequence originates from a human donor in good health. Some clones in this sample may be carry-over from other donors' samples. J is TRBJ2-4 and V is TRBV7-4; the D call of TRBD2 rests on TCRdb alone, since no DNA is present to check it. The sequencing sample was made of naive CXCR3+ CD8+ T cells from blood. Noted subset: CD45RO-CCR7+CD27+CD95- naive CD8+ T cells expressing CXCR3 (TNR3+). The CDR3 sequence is CASSLGTSGTYAQIAKNIQYF. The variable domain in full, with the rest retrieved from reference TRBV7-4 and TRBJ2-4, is GAGVSQSPRYKVAKRGRDVALRCDSISGHVTLYWYRQTLGQGSEVLTYSQSDAQRDKSGRPSGRFSAERPERSVSTLKIQRTEQGDSAVYLCASSLGTSGTYAQIAKNIQYFGAGTRLSVL.